Detailed here is one T cell receptor beta chain. The ends were cut back, 7 bases at V and 5 bases at J, with 11 bases in the middle. The CDR3 has 13 amino acids. CDR1 ENHRY and CDR2 SYGVKD come from the germline V gene. The record originates from a study of blood T cell repertoires in COVID-19. Study context: The analysed material was cDNA or gDNA that came from T cells, B-cell-depleted T cells, or PBMCs.

In the authors' workflow: Estimation of nucleated cell counts was performed using reference gene primer amplification. Produced via immunoSEQ multiplex PCR; TCRdb's table is partial and in-frame only. The D gene and trimming were derived from the DNA, and the V and J assignments and clone size from that table. The sample holds roughly 49,000 clones; more than 70% are singletons and the top ten take about 4.2%. The sequence was obtained from a man at least 80 years old with active COVID-19. Sequenced: peripheral blood. This sequence joins TRBV10-3 and TRBJ2-2; no clear D. CDR3 in DNA: TGTGCCATCACCCCAGTCGGGACCGGGGAGCTGTTTTTT. Residues: CAITPVGTGELFF.